These T cell receptor beta chains were read from a single sample in a study of blood T cells in healthy people across ages. Each CDR3 protein is one row after TCRdb ran MiXCR on the 5' RACE reads. The sample shows some 1,800,000 distinct CDR3 sequences, roughly two fifths of them seen only once. The sequencing sample was made of blood. These receptors were collected from a human donor in good health. CDR3s include the opening cysteine and the closing phenylalanine or tryptophan. Fields, in order: D gene, V gene, J gene, clone size, CDR3 DNA, CDR3 protein. A D gene is named only where the DNA matches it firmly. Where a row states a size, it is once, few, many or the class of an expanded clone; other rows omit it.

TRBD2	TRBV20-1	TRBJ2-1	NA	TGCAGTGCTAGAGGCTTAGCGGGGGGGCCGTTGATTAATGAGCAGTTCTTC	CSARGLAGGPLINEQFF
NA	TRBV20-1	TRBJ2-4	NA	TGCAGTGCTAGAGATCCCGGACTAATCCTACAGTACTTC	CSARDPGLILQYF
NA	TRBV5-5	TRBJ2-5	NA	TGTGCCAGCAGCCCCCGAAAGCATGGCGCGGAGACCCAGTACTTC	CASSPRKHGAETQYF
NA	TRBV20-1	TRBJ2-5	NA	TGCAGTGCCGAGCCCTTAGCGGACCAAGAGACCCAGTACTTC	CSAEPLADQETQYF
NA	TRBV28	TRBJ1-1	NA	TGTGCCAGCGGACCGCTCAGAGGGTCGGCTTTCTTT	CASGPLRGSAFF
NA	TRBV28	TRBJ2-7	few	TGTGCCAGCAACGGCCTTAGCTCCTACGAGCAGTACTTC	CASNGLSSYEQYF
TRBD2	TRBV10-3	TRBJ2-1	few	TGTGCCATCAGTGAGAGTCGTCCTAGCGGGGGGGGCGGGAATGAGCAGTTCTTC	CAISESRPSGGGGNEQFF
NA	TRBV29-1	TRBJ1-5	NA	TGCAGCGCGGGATACAATCAGCCCCAGCATTTT	CSAGYNQPQHF
NA	TRBV7-3	TRBJ2-6	NA	TGTGCCAGCAGCTTAAGGCAGGGTGACGTCCTGACTTTC	CASSLRQGDVLTF
NA	TRBV12-3/TRBV12-4	TRBJ2-3	NA	TGTGCCAGCAGTTTATCGGGGCGGATCCTCTCAGATACGCAGTATTTT	CASSLSGRILSDTQYF
NA	TRBV20-1	TRBJ2-1	NA	TGCAGTGTACAAAGCAGGACGGGTGAGCAGTTCTTC	CSVQSRTGEQFF
NA	TRBV5-1	TRBJ2-3	NA	TGCGCCAGCACCCGCGGTAGAGGGAGCACAGATACGCAGTATTTT	CASTRGRGSTDTQYF
TRBD1	TRBV5-1	TRBJ1-2	NA	TGCGCCAGCAGCTCCAGGGGGCTAGAATATGGCTACACCTTC	CASSSRGLEYGYTF
NA	TRBV20-1	TRBJ2-6	NA	TGCAGTGCTAGATTAGAGACAGGTTCATCTGGGGCCAACGTCCTGACTTTC	CSARLETGSSGANVLTF
NA	TRBV6-2/TRBV6-3	TRBJ1-1	NA	TGTGCCAGCAGTTACTCGGAGTTGGGGCAGACGCTCGAGGCTTTCTTT	CASSYSELGQTLEAFF
TRBD1	TRBV20-1	TRBJ1-1	NA	TGCAGTCCCTTCGACAGGGTTATGAACACTGAAGCTTTCTTT	CSPFDRVMNTEAFF
NA	TRBV20-1	TRBJ1-1	NA	TGCAGTGCTAGAGACCAGGGGCTGAACACTGAAGCTTTCTTT	CSARDQGLNTEAFF
NA	TRBV7-9	TRBJ2-1	few	TGTGCCAGCAGCTTATGGCGCAGACGAGGTGAGCAGTTCTTC	CASSLWRRRGEQFF
TRBD1	TRBV24-1	TRBJ2-3	few	TGTGCCACCTCCAGGGGGACGTTCACAGATACGCAGTATTTT	CATSRGTFTDTQYF
TRBD1	TRBV4-1	TRBJ1-5	NA	TGCGCCAGCAGCCAAGAAGGGGGACAGGGCGCCGGGCCCCAGCATTTT	CASSQEGGQGAGPQHF
TRBD2	TRBV28	TRBJ2-7	NA	TGTGCCAGCAGTTTCGTTCGGGGGGTCACCTACGAGCAGTACTTC	CASSFVRGVTYEQYF
NA	TRBV29-1	TRBJ1-2	NA	TGCAGCGTTTCTTCGTGGAGGGGATACTATGGCTACACCTTC	CSVSSWRGYYGYTF